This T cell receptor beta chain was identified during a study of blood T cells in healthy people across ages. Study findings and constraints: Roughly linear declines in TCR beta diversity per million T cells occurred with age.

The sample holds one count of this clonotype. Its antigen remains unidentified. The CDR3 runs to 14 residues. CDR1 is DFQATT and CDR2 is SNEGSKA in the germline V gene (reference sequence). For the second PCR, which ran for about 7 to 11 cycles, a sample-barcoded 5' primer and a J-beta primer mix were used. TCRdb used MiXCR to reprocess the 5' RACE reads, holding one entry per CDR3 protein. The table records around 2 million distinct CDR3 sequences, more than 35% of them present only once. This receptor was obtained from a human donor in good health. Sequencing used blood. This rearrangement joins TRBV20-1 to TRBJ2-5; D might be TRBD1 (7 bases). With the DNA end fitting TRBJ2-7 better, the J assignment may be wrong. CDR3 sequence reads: CSARRDSGYYEQYF. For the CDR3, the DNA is TGCAGTGCTAGGCGGGACAGTGGCTATTACGAGCAGTACTTC.